This section outlines one T cell receptor (beta chain) sequence together with its context. There is no known antigen for this receptor. Nothing much larger sits one base from this clone, and base qualities are not available. The sample comes from a study of T cell responses to AZD1222 COVID-19 vaccine (dated by TCRdb to about 2021). About the study as a whole: A total of just over 230 trial participants underwent TCR sequencing, of whom 200 to 220 had received two doses of AZD1222 and some 25 had received two doses of the MenACWY control vaccine. Trial participants were enrolled into age subgroups of 18-55, 56-69 and 70-plus years, which contained about 150, 27 and 61 TCR-sequenced participants, respectively. General study outcomes and caveats: Because no day 14 peak-response samples were available, the repertoires could be characterized only after the peak T cell response. Most participants were white British and females outnumbered males, and the authors suggested that clonal diversity may have been underestimated. The vaccine-associated CD4 TCRs covered the entire spike protein, and the dominant responses fell in regions 160-218 and 743-854. Conclusions about previously exposed vaccinees are limited, since just 6 or 7 AZD1222 recipients were seropositive for SARS-CoV-2 at baseline. A significant rise in spike-specific TCR breadth and depth was observed after two AZD1222 doses relative to day 0 and relative to MenACWY recipients. Epitopes outside the regions mutated in the B.1.351 and B.1.1.7 variants were reportedly recognized by nearly half of the unique spike-specific TCRs. In the small 56-69-year group, the increase in depth fell short of significance, most likely because of low power.

The CDR3 starts with the cysteine, ends with the phenylalanine, and has 19 residues. The sequence is cut down to CDR3 DNA, 57 bases in frame from base 1. Trimmed from V: 3 bases; trimmed from J: 2 bases; junction bases lacking a gene match: 15. According to the germline V gene (reference sequence), CDR1 reads DFQATT and CDR2 reads SNEGSKA. Reading the label with the study, this specimen's time point is: about 28 days (+/-7) after the second vaccine dose. AZD1222 recipients given second doses at about 4 weeks or at about 12 weeks were pooled, since spike-specific TCR depth and breadth were not found to differ between the two schedules. Samples from vaccinated people were obtained from the UK trials COV001 and COV002, which included a single-blind randomized controlled phase 2/3 trial of AZD1222 (ChAdOx1 nCoV-19) in healthy adults. For TCRbeta chain sequencing, PBMC samples from trial participants were taken at day 0 and at day 28 after the second dose.

The CDR3 regions of human TCRbeta chains were subjected to immunosequencing. For the original study's pipeline: TCRs in the repertoires were matched against a reference library of SARS-CoV-2-specific TCRs that had been generated with the MIRA antigen-specificity platform. Breadth was defined as the fraction of unique TCRs that were SARS-CoV-2-associated. Depth was defined as the fraction of total T cells that were SARS-CoV-2-associated. Using the MIRA data, each spike-specific TCR was assigned both to the spike region to which the TCR was reactive and to a CD4 or CD8 class. Log10-transformed breadth and depth values were compared by one-way ANOVA with Sidak's multiple comparisons tests. What TCRdb holds here is the immuneACCESS table cut down to in-frame rearrangements. Part of the clones is not present; checked against another copy, under half of the missing clones reflect an unresolved V gene, and the others are unexplained. For V, J and clone size, that table is used; D and trimming come from the DNA. A total of 50,000 or so clones appear in this sample, about 91% of them only once. Approximately 5.3% of the sample rests with the top ten.

This receptor was identified in an adult who received the AZD1222 COVID-19 vaccine. The sample in question was peripheral blood, obtained 28 days after the second AZD1222 dose. The rearranged chain carries TRBV20-1 and TRBJ2-7, with 14 bases aligning to TRBD2. CDR3 reads: CSASPTGTSGRLFTYEQYF. The DNA sequence follows: TGCAGTGCTAGTCCAACTGGGACTAGCGGGAGACTATTTACCTACGAGCAGTACTTC.